This T cell receptor beta chain was sequenced in a study of blood T cells in healthy people across ages. Then a second PCR, running roughly 7 to 11 cycles, was carried out with a sample-barcoded 5' primer and a J-beta primer mix. The study obtained at least 3 million CDR3-containing paired-end reads from every sample. TCRdb fed the 5' RACE reads into MiXCR, producing one record per CDR3 protein. The table includes 1,500,000 or so distinct CDR3 sequences, less than 45% detected once. In germline, CDR1 is MGHRA, CDR2 YSYEKL. The CDR3 consists of 14 residues. In the case of this clonotype: Germline is not matched at one junction end, which may reflect a read error.

This chain links TRBV4-1 with TRBJ2-5, with D perhaps TRBD1 (5 bases). Gene TRBJ2-7 matches the end of the DNA better, so the J call may be wrong. The sequencing input was blood. This clonotype originated in a woman under 30 in good health. The CDR3, as DNA: TGCGCCAACAGCCAAGTAGGGGTCGCTCACGAGCAGTACTTC. Protein sequence: CANSQVGVAHEQYF.